This is a list of T cell receptor beta chains from one sample in a study of blood T cell repertoires in COVID-19. Data came from immunoSEQ multiplex PCR; TCRdb stores just in-frame clones and leaves some out. Altogether about 440,000 clones are present, around 88% being singletons, with the ten largest covering 4% to 4.5%. Sequenced input: peripheral blood. The receptors here all came from a woman in her 30s with acute or convalescent COVID-19. The CDR3 runs from the conserved cysteine through the conserved F or W. The order of the fields is V gene, J gene, CDR3 protein.

>TRBV19|TRBJ1-5
CASTTGFYQPQHF
>TRBV5-1|TRBJ1-1
CASGVGTLNTEAFF
>TRBV10-1|TRBJ1-1
CASSESSRGQRNTEAFF
>TRBV2|TRBJ2-3
CASRRRLAADTQYF
>TRBV4-1|TRBJ2-5
CASSRLVLETQYF
>TRBV19|TRBJ1-6
CARPKASNSPLHF
>TRBV10-1|TRBJ2-3
CASSEVQGETDTQYF
>TRBV10-1|TRBJ1-4
CASVTLLATNEKLFF
>TRBV2|TRBJ1-6
CASSDSGGTDSPLHF
>TRBV6-6|TRBJ1-5
CASSPRTRVRNSNQPQHF
>TRBV5-1|TRBJ2-1
CASSEKQFYNEQFF
>TRBV18|TRBJ2-2
CASSSDPPGTGELFF
>TRBV5-1|TRBJ1-4
CASSPTTATNEKLFF
>TRBV28|TRBJ2-7
CAGGRAGYEQYF
>TRBV19|TRBJ1-5
CASSSTSGQLGFVSNQPQHF
>TRBV19|TRBJ2-5
CASSIAASGGVEQETQYF
>TRBV3-1/TRBV3-2|TRBJ1-4
CASSRGTGSILEKLFF
>TRBV28|TRBJ1-2
CASSLQGYNGYTF
>TRBV7-6|TRBJ1-1
CASSLGAPDTEAFF
>TRBV29-1|TRBJ2-2
CSVGHSNTGELFF
>TRBV5-6|TRBJ2-7
CASMRSSYEQYF
>TRBV25-1|TRBJ1-5
CASSDYGGLVQPQHF
>TRBV6-5|TRBJ2-7
CASAQGAVSEQYF
>TRBV19|TRBJ2-1
CASSNGQGQFF
>TRBV5-4|TRBJ2-1
CASSLEGGRSSYNEQFF
>TRBV2|TRBJ2-5
CASSSYTSGGTEETQYF
>TRBV5-1|TRBJ1-1
CASSPTSTTSNTEAFF
>TRBV4-1|TRBJ2-3
CASSQDLSGGADTQYF
>TRBV29-1|TRBJ2-2
CSVEDPARTGGAFGELFF
>TRBV2|TRBJ1-6
CASSEVGDRGASPLHF
>TRBV11-2|TRBJ2-3
CASSSRGGGTDTQYF
>TRBV7-2|TRBJ2-3
CASSSRLAPTDTQYF
>TRBV5-6|TRBJ2-3
CASSLNTAADTQYF
>TRBV5-5|TRBJ1-4
CASSVGQEGEKLFF
>TRBV6-4|TRBJ2-7
CATPGHVAYEQYF
>TRBV14|TRBJ1-6
CASSLSPGTGLLTLHF
>TRBV4-2|TRBJ2-5
CASSQGDRETQYF
>TRBV29-1|TRBJ1-4
CSVLQNEKLFF
>TRBV21-1|TRBJ2-5
CASSKVLKGCPGLANSLGTQYF
>TRBV7-8|TRBJ2-1
CASSNARLTVASGGNHNEQFF
>TRBV6-1|TRBJ2-5
CASSEGAYQETQYF
>TRBV3-1/TRBV3-2|TRBJ2-1
CASSPIASGGAEKVEQFF
>TRBV7-3|TRBJ2-3
CASSVTGLALDTQYF
>TRBV11-1|TRBJ2-7
CASALRDRIHEQYF